This T cell receptor (beta chain) came from a study of T cell responses to AZD1222 COVID-19 vaccine. Profiled with immunoSEQ multiplex PCR; TCRdb holds only in-frame clones, not every one. The profile shows approximately 110,000 clones, about nine tenths of them singletons. The V end was cut by 2 bases, the J end by 0 bases, with 11 bases between. There are 16 residues in the CDR3. The germline V gene has CDR1 MNHEY and CDR2 SVGAGI. This chain joins TRBV6-5 and TRBJ1-5; a possible D gene is TRBD1 (5 bases). The TCR sequence derives from an adult in good health. Sequencing used peripheral blood, obtained on day 0 of AZD1222 vaccination. CDR3 region: CASSYGRRGSNQPQHF. In nucleotides, the CDR3 is TGTGCCAGCAGTTACGGCAGGAGGGGTAGCAATCAGCCCCAGCATTTT.